This TCR beta chain was captured in a study of blood T cell repertoires in COVID-19. Study in general: Whether acute or convalescent, the COVID-19 samples came from the United States, Italy and Spain. Sample material is recorded as cDNA or gDNA derived from T cells, B-cell-depleted T cells, or PBMCs.

Trimming removed 0 bases at V and 6 bases at J, with 6 bases between. This CDR3 has 13 amino acids. Germline CDR1 LGHNA, CDR2 YSLEER. Under the authors' procedure: Amplification of reference gene primers provided the estimated nucleated cell counts. The method was immunoSEQ multiplex PCR; TCRdb's version includes in-frame clones alone and lacks a portion of them. V and J calls and clone size are those listed in that table; D and trimming were worked out from the DNA. The sample contains 200,000 to 250,000 clones, around 84% of which appear only once. V gene TRBV4-3 combines with J gene TRBJ1-5; D not resolved. The sample consisted of peripheral blood. The TCR sequence derives from a woman between 18 and 29 years old with acute or convalescent COVID-19. The CDR3: CASSQDVRQPQHF. The CDR3 bases are TGCGCCAGCAGCCAAGATGTTCGTCAGCCCCAGCATTTT.